This T cell receptor beta chain was sequenced in a study of coeliac disease. Overall study context: The study queried TRBV7-2 bias without high-resolution HLA data. General observations from the study: Published gliadin-specific TRB sequences appeared in 9 of 18 coeliac samples, 1 of 6 controls. Control samples showed higher TRB and TRG clonality than intraepithelial and lamina propria samples in active celiac disease. Most TRB amino acid sequences occurred in only one sample.

In regard to this clone: Its target is not known.

Losses at the gene ends were 3 bases for V and 5 bases for J; bases not matched to a gene: 0. The CDR3 has 13 residues. From germline, CDR1 is SGHDN and CDR2 FVKESK. Sequenced by immunoSEQ multiplex PCR; TCRdb stores in-frame clones only, minus some. The sample holds about 4,000 clones, approximately 50% seen once. This TCR was sampled from a man aged 65 to 79 without celiac disease. The genes are TRBV14 and TRBJ2-5; 10 bases agree with TRBD2. Sequencing was done on a sample of lymphocytes from the gut lamina propria. In nucleotides, the CDR3 is TGTGCCAGCAGCCAGGGACTAGCGGAGACCCAGTACTTC. Amino acid sequence: CASSQGLAETQYF.